These 28 T cell receptor beta chains originate from one sample sequenced in a study of T cells in Graves' hyperthyroidism and ophthalmopathy. Using RNA transcripts as the source, TCR beta CDR3 regions were amplified. HTBI primers were employed in a first-round RT-PCR of the TCR CDR3. TCRdb reanalysed the multiplex PCR reads using MiXCR and keeps one entry per CDR3 protein. The sample contains around 340,000 distinct CDR3 sequences, about a sixth of which appear only once. Sequencing was carried out using blood. These receptor sequences come from a middle-aged woman with Graves' ophthalmopathy.

At least ten counts were recorded for this clonotype. One junction end does not reproduce the germline sequence, and a read error may be involved. The chain is built from TRBV28 and TRBJ2-7, with 7 bases that match TRBD1. The germline CDR1 and CDR2 sequences are MDHEN and SYDVKM. This CDR3 has 14 amino acids. This CDR3 is CVSSPTGISHEQYF. CDR3 nucleotide sequence: TGTGTCAGCAGTCCGACAGGGATATCCCACGAGCAGTACTTC.

This clonotype was seen at least ten times. The V call is TRBV27, the J call TRBJ1-1; 7 bases align to TRBD1. The germline V gene encodes CDR1 MNHEY and CDR2 SMNVEV (reference sequence). Trimming took 5 bases from V and 9 from J; bases not matched to a gene: 12. The CDR3 contains 14 residues. The CDR3 spells CASSALTGIQKAFF. The CDR3, as DNA: TGTGCCAGCAGTGCTCTGACAGGGATCCAGAAAGCTTTCTTT.

Ten or more counts support this clonotype. The chain has TRBV20-1 and TRBJ2-7; TRBD2 aligns across 9 bases. J was trimmed by 5 bases and V by 4 bases; bases with no gene match: 9. CDR3 length equals 14 residues. Germline CDR1 and CDR2: DFQATT and SNEGSKA (reference sequence). In nucleotides, the CDR3 is TGCAGTGCTACCCCCGCGGGAGGGCGGAACGAGCAGTACTTC. Amino acid sequence: CSATPAGGRNEQYF.

The V and J genes are TRBV6-1 and TRBJ1-1; D gene unclear. With 4 bases removed from V and 2 bases from J, the gap between germline ends came to 14 bases. The CDR3 length is 15 residues. The germline gives CDR1 MNHNS, CDR2 SASEGT. This CDR3 reads CASSGGYGRNTEAFF. The CDR3 DNA is TGTGCCAGCAGTGGGGGATACGGACGAAACACTGAAGCTTTCTTT.

Notes on this clonotype: Its ends do not fully match the called genes, so a read error is possible. The chain has TRBV4-1 and TRBJ1-2; the D is unclear. There are 16 residues in the CDR3. CDR1 is MGHRA, CDR2 YSYEKL, per germline. The CDR3 DNA reads TGCGCCAGCAGCCAAGATAAGGAGGAAACGTTTAGAGATGTGTACTTC. Its protein is CASSQDKEETFRDVYF.

This clonotype was seen repeatedly, ten times or more. The chain is built from TRBV20-1 and TRBJ2-7; 8 bases fit TRBD1. CDR1 DFQATT and CDR2 SNEGSKA come from the germline V gene (reference sequence). Trimming cost V 6 bases and J 2 bases; bases outside gene matches: 9. The CDR3 spans 14 residues. The CDR3 bases are TGCAGTGCCATAAGGGACAGGCCAACCTACGAGCAGTACTTC. Residues: CSAIRDRPTYEQYF.

In its sample, this clonotype was seen once. It may be a read error: a sequence one base away is much more abundant. The V call is TRBV10-3, the J call TRBJ2-7, with D perhaps matching TRBD2 (6 bases). The CDR3 contains 20 residues. Germline V gene lookup returns CDR1 ENHRY and CDR2 SYGVKD. The V and J ends lost 2 bases and 0 bases respectively, with 26 bases between them. The CDR3 region is CAISEPRGDSETPFSYEQYF. The CDR3 coding sequence is TGTGCCATCAGTGAGCCCCGTGGGGACTCCGAAACCCCCTTCTCCTACGAGCAGTACTTC.

In this sample, this clonotype turned up many times. J is TRBJ1-1 and V is TRBV6-1; 11 nucleotides match TRBD1. The V segment lost 7 bases and the J segment 3 bases; nucleotides outside the gene matches: 4. The germline V gene encodes CDR1 MNHNS and CDR2 SASEGT. CDR3 size: 14 residues. CDR3 nucleotides: TGTGCCAGCAACCCGGGACAGGGGGACACTGAAGCTTTCTTT. It is translated as CASNPGQGDTEAFF.

In its sample, this clonotype was seen many times. J is TRBJ1-5 and V is TRBV12-3 or TRBV12-4; 8 bases agree with TRBD1. Trimming removed 6 bases from V and 6 bases from J; junction bases left unmatched: 10. The CDR3 sequence is 15 residues long. CDR3 DNA sequence: TGTGCCAGCAGAGGACAGGGTTCGGCGTCTCAGCCCCAGCATTTT. Translation: CASRGQGSASQPQHF.

This chain uses TRBV14 with TRBJ2-7, with D maybe TRBD1 (6 bases). Deletions cut 1 base from V and 3 bases from J, with 10 bases between. The germline V gene encodes CDR1 SGHDN and CDR2 FVKESK. CDR3 length: 14 residues. In nucleotides, the CDR3 is TGTGCCAGCAGCCAAGCGGGACAAGGCTACGAGCAGTACTTC. This sequence encodes CASSQAGQGYEQYF.

This clonotype was counted at least ten times. The V gene is TRBV2, the J gene TRBJ2-6, with D tentatively TRBD1 (5 bases). Trimming pared 7 bases from V and 1 base from J, leaving 8 bases between. Germline V gene lookup returns CDR1 SNHLY and CDR2 FYNNEI. The CDR3 runs to 14 residues. The CDR3 loop is CASKSGSGANVLTF. As DNA, the CDR3 is TGTGCCAGCAAGTCAGGGTCTGGGGCCAACGTCCTGACTTTC.

This clonotype was seen a handful of times. The chain couples TRBV6-1 to TRBJ1-2; 9 positions match TRBD1. Trimming at V came to 10 bases and at J to 7 bases, leaving 10 bases not matched to a gene. This CDR3 is 13 amino acids long. Looked up from germline, CDR1 is MNHNS and CDR2 is SASEGT. The CDR3 DNA reads TGTGCCACCAATCTGGACAGGGGCTCTGGCTACACCTTC. Translating gives CATNLDRGSGYTF.

This clonotype was found many times. The chain carries TRBV7-3 and TRBJ1-1; 7 bases align to TRBD1. Germline values: CDR1 SGHTA, CDR2 FQGTGA. After removal of 0 bases from V and 4 bases from J, the junction contained 11 bases not matched to a gene. The CDR3 is made up of 17 amino acids. CDR3 in DNA: TGTGCCAGCAGCTTAACGGGTGGGGCAGGGGGTGGCACTGAAGCTTTCTTT. As protein: CASSLTGGAGGGTEAFF.

This clonotype came up many times. The J gene is TRBJ1-5, the V gene TRBV28, with TRBD1 identical over 7 bases. V lost 6 bases to trimming and J lost 4 bases; unmatched junction nucleotides: 6. This CDR3 spans 14 amino acids. Germline CDR1 MDHEN, CDR2 SYDVKM. CDR3 in DNA: TGTGCCAGCAGCATCGGGACAGTTAATCAGCCCCAGCATTTT. It encodes CASSIGTVNQPQHF.

The table lists this clonotype with many counts. The chain is built from TRBV20-1 and TRBJ2-5, with a tentative D call TRBD2 (6 bases). Per the germline V gene, CDR1 is DFQATT and CDR2 is SNEGSKA (reference sequence). Between the trimmed V and J ends, which lost 3 bases and 4 bases, there was a span of 18 bases. This CDR3 is built from 15 residues. The CDR3 DNA is TGCAGTGCTAGGGGTGGGCGGGACCCTCGAGAGACCCAGTACTTC. It specifies CSARGGRDPRETQYF.

This rearrangement joins TRBV7-8 to TRBJ2-5; TRBD2 matches 11 bases. The CDR3 runs to 16 residues. Germline CDR1 reads SGHVS; CDR2 reads FQNEAQ. Trimming at V came to 5 bases and at J to 0 bases, leaving 5 bases not matched to a gene. The CDR3 DNA is TGTGCCAGCAGCCGCCCGGGACTAGCGGACCAAGAGACCCAGTACTTC. Amino acid sequence: CASSRPGLADQETQYF.

The chain is built from TRBV20-1 and TRBJ2-7; D perhaps matches TRBD1 (5 bases). The J call may not be correct, given that the DNA end is closer to TRBJ2-1. Germline values: CDR1 DFQATT, CDR2 SNEGSKA (reference sequence). This CDR3 has 16 amino acids. CDR3 sequence reads: CSARVSRVRVRYEQFF. In nucleotides, the CDR3 is TGCAGTGCTAGAGTCTCTCGGGTCAGGGTACGCTACGAGCAGTTCTTC.

The V gene is TRBV28, the J gene TRBJ2-2; the match to TRBD2 covers 16 bases. The CDR3 runs to 17 residues. Germline lookup yields CDR1 MDHEN and CDR2 SYDVKM. V was pared by 5 bases and J by 3 bases, with 3 bases of the junction left unmatched. The CDR3 nucleotides are TGTGCCAGCAGTCCAGGGACTAGCGGGAGGGACACCGGGGAGCTGTTTTTT. Amino acids: CASSPGTSGRDTGELFF.

In this sample, this clonotype turned up many times. The V gene is TRBV20-1, the J gene TRBJ1-1, with D uncertain. CDR3 length: 15 amino acids. Germline CDR1 DFQATT, CDR2 SNEGSKA (reference sequence). Trimming left V 3 bases short and J 1 base short, with 15 bases between. The CDR3 DNA reads TGCAGTGCTAGGTCACTCGAATTCCCGAACACTGAAGCTTTCTTT. This sequence encodes CSARSLEFPNTEAFF.

In its sample, this clonotype was seen many times. V usage is TRBV28 and J usage is TRBJ2-7; 10 nucleotides line up with TRBD2. The CDR3 loop spans 17 amino acids. V lost 8 bases and J lost 5; bases outside the gene matches: 18. Germline values: CDR1 MDHEN, CDR2 SYDVKM. The CDR3 DNA is TGTGCCAGCCATGGCTCCGGGGGGGTAGCGGGAGGCGACGAGCAGTACTTC. This codes for CASHGSGGVAGGDEQYF.

This clonotype has a count of ten or more. The gene calls are TRBV29-1 and TRBJ2-7; 12 bases map to TRBD1. The length of the CDR3 is 19 residues. V shed 0 bases and J 3 bases; nucleotides not matched to a gene: 15. CDR1 SQVTM and CDR2 ANQGSEA come from the germline V gene. CDR3 bases: TGCAGCGTTGAAGATCACTATTCGTACGGGACAGGGGGCGTCTACGAGCAGTACTTC. It is translated as CSVEDHYSYGTGGVYEQYF.

This clonotype has at least ten counts. The V call is TRBV20-1, the J call TRBJ1-2; D gene ambiguous. This CDR3 region has 13 residues. V lost 0 bases and J lost 7, with 12 bases in between. CDR1 DFQATT and CDR2 SNEGSKA come from the germline V gene (reference sequence). The CDR3 DNA reads TGCAGTGCTAGAGATCCGGGTATCGGTGGCTACACCTTC. Its protein product is CSARDPGIGGYTF.

At least ten counts were recorded for this clonotype. J is TRBJ1-2 and V is TRBV27, with D perhaps matching TRBD1 (6 bases). CDR1 is MNHEY and CDR2 is SMNVEV in the germline V gene (reference sequence). This CDR3 has 14 amino acids. The V and J ends lost 2 bases and 6 bases respectively, with 13 bases between them. The CDR3 nucleotides read TGTGCCAGCAGTTTACTCGGACAGCCGAATGGCTACACCTTC. The encoded protein is CASSLLGQPNGYTF.

This clonotype was detected only once. This chain uses TRBV27 with TRBJ2-7; 14 nucleotides align to TRBD2. The V and J ends lost 6 bases and 0 bases, in that order; junction bases with no gene match: 7. The germline CDR1 and CDR2 sequences are MNHEY and SMNVEV (reference sequence). This CDR3 has 17 residues. CDR3 nucleotide sequence: TGTGCCAGCAGCCGCCGACTAGCGGGAGGGCCCTCCTACGAGCAGTACTTC. It yields the protein CASSRRLAGGPSYEQYF.

This clonotype was counted ten times or more. CDR3 residues: CASSLAGTSPETQYF. CDR3 DNA: TGTGCCAGCAGCTTAGCGGGGACTAGTCCAGAGACCCAGTACTTC. The V call is TRBV7-8, the J call TRBJ2-5; TRBD2 matches 8 bases. Germline CDR1 SGHVS, CDR2 FQNEAQ. This CDR3 comprises 15 residues. The V and J ends lost 0 bases and 4 bases, in that order; junction bases with no gene match: 4. Complete variable domain (other parts from reference TRBV7-8 and TRBJ2-5): GAGVSQSPRYKVAKRGQDVALRCDPISGHVSLFWYQQALGQGPEFLTYFQNEAQLDKSGLPSDRFFAERPEGSVSTLKIQRTQQEDSAVYLCASSLAGTSPETQYFGPGTRLLVL.

This clonotype has at least ten counts. The genes are TRBV28 and TRBJ1-2, with unresolved D. CDR1 MDHEN and CDR2 SYDVKM come from the germline V gene. V was clipped by 3 bases and J by 3 bases, with 8 bases between them. The CDR3 has 13 amino acids. In DNA, the CDR3 is TGTGCCAGCAGTTTTACGCAATACTATGGCTACACCTTC. As protein: CASSFTQYYGYTF.

This clonotype was counted many times. The chain couples TRBV30 to TRBJ2-7; 7 nucleotides agree with TRBD1. In germline, CDR1 is GTSNPN, CDR2 SVGIG (reference sequence). This CDR3 is 19 amino acids long. J lost 6 bases, V lost 0 bases, and 23 bases had no gene match. The CDR3 DNA is TGTGCCTGGAGTGTTGACAGGGCCGGTGTCGATGAAAGGGCTAGCGAGCAGTACTTC. Translation gives CAWSVDRAGVDERASEQYF. The full variable domain, in which reference TRBV30 and TRBJ2-7 provide the parts outside the CDR3, is SQTIHQWPATLVQPVGSPLSLECTVEGTSNPNLYWYRQAAGRGLQLLFYSVGIGQISSEVPQNLSASRPQDRQFILSSKKLLLSDSGFYLCAWSVDRAGVDERASEQYFGPGTRLTVT.

Of note for this clonotype: Given a much more abundant clone one base away, this may be a read error. The conserved phenylalanine or tryptophan normally closing the CDR3 is absent here, so this likely arose from a read error. This chain connects TRBV4-1 to TRBJ2-5; D perhaps matches TRBD1 (6 bases). This CDR3 is built from 14 residues. Trimming took 4 bases from V and 0 from J, leaving 9 bases between them. Per the germline V gene, CDR1 is MGHRA and CDR2 is YSYEKL. CDR3 loop: CASSPQGYQETQYL. The CDR3 bases are TGCGCCAGCAGCCCACAGGGATACCAAGAGACCCAGTACCTC.